The text below deals with one T cell receptor beta chain. This table comes from immunoSEQ multiplex PCR, and its TCRdb copy is limited to in-frame clones, with some not included. The sample carries 2,000 or so clones, about 26% recorded once. This sample is part of a study of T cells in localized non-small cell lung cancer. The CDR3 contains 17 residues. The V end lost 2 bases, the J end lost 7 bases, and 23 bases lay between the germline ends. Germline CDR1 KGHSY, CDR2 FQNENV. Sequencing was performed on normal lung tissue next to the tumor, taken before any cancer treatment. V usage is TRBV16 and J usage is TRBJ1-2; D possibly corresponds to TRBD1 (5 bases). The clonotype originates from a woman aged 35 to 75 with stage II lung adenocarcinoma. In nucleotides, the CDR3 is TGTGCCAGCAGCCAAAGGGACCCCCGGGGACTTTCGAGTGGCTACACCTTC. Its protein is CASSQRDPRGLSSGYTF.